These 23 T cell receptor beta chains came from one sample sequenced in a study of liver allograft versus peripheral blood T cells. In the study overall: Comparative analysis was performed on T cell receptor repertoires from transplanted livers and from recipients' peripheral blood.

One entry per CDR3 protein, called by TCRdb with MiXCR from the reads. Of approximately 3,000 distinct CDR3 sequences in the sample, less than 20% were seen once. These receptors were obtained from a human patient who had a liver transplant. Some T cells may be the graft donor's.

J is TRBJ1-4 and V is TRBV5-1, with 7 bases matching TRBD1. The CDR3 runs 15 residues. The germline CDR1 and CDR2 sequences are SGHRS and YFSETQ. The J segment lost 1 base and the V segment lost 4 bases, leaving 4 bases of the junction unmatched. The CDR3 DNA follows: TGCGCCAGCAGCCCCTACAGGGGAACTAATGAAAAACTGTTTTTT. It codes for CASSPYRGTNEKLFF.

Notes on this clonotype: A junction boundary mismatches the germline segment, possibly from a read error. V and J are TRBV20-1 and TRBJ2-7; 8 bases agree with TRBD2. The CDR3 extends over 14 amino acids. Germline assignment: CDR1 DFQATT and CDR2 SNEGSKA (reference sequence). The CDR3 coding sequence is TGCAGTGGTAGAGCGGGAGAGGTTGGCGACGAGCAGTACTTC. Protein: CSGRAGEVGDEQYF.

This clonotype qualifies as medium-sized (0.01 to 0.1%). The rearrangement joins TRBV27 to TRBJ1-1; a possible D gene is TRBD1 (5 bases). The CDR3 runs to 11 residues. Trimming removed 11 bases at V and 3 bases at J, with 10 bases between. The germline V gene has CDR1 MNHEY and CDR2 SMNVEV (reference sequence). CDR3 in amino acids: CASRAYTEAFF. The CDR3 DNA reads TGTGCCTCCAGGGCGTACACTGAAGCTTTCTTT.

The chain uses TRBV28 and TRBJ2-7; 7 nucleotides match TRBD1. Germline CDR1 is MDHEN and CDR2 is SYDVKM. CDR3 size: 18 residues. V dropped 3 bases and J dropped 4; count of bases not matched to a gene: 18. CDR3 residues: CASSLVGGPGTAPYEQYF. CDR3 DNA sequence: TGTGCCAGCAGTTTGGTTGGGGGACCCGGGACAGCCCCTTACGAGCAGTACTTC.

The table lists this clonotype with a few counts. The gene calls are TRBV10-2 and TRBJ2-1; 10 bases agree with TRBD2. The ends lost 10 bases at V and 5 bases at J; junction bases unmatched: 8. The CDR3 loop spans 14 amino acids. Germline CDR1 reads WSHSY; CDR2 reads SAAADI. CDR3 loop: CATPGLAGDNEQFF. As DNA, the CDR3 is TGCGCCACGCCGGGGCTAGCGGGGGACAATGAGCAGTTCTTC.

This clonotype was counted a single time. A much larger clonotype is one base distant, so this may be a read error. This sequence joins TRBV5-6 and TRBJ1-2; D is unclear. V was shortened by 0 bases and J by 11 bases, with 14 bases between the two germline ends. Germline CDR1 reads SGHDT; CDR2 reads YYEEEE. This CDR3 has 13 amino acids. Here the CDR3 reads CASSLDNPIRYTF. In DNA, the CDR3 is TGTGCCAGCAGCTTGGACAATCCTATTAGATACACCTTC.

The chain carries TRBV27 and TRBJ1-2, with 10 positions matching TRBD1. Germline CDR1 is MNHEY and CDR2 is SMNVEV (reference sequence). V was pared by 4 bases and J by 6 bases, with 8 bases of the junction left unmatched. The CDR3 has 15 residues. The CDR3 is CASSSPGQGFHGYTF. CDR3 nucleotide sequence: TGTGCCAGCAGTTCACCGGGACAGGGGTTCCATGGCTACACCTTC.

The genes are TRBV7-9 and TRBJ1-5, with 7 positions matching TRBD1. CDR1 SEHNR and CDR2 FQNEAQ come from the germline V gene (reference sequence). Trimming at V came to 1 base and at J to 0 bases, leaving 0 bases not matched to a gene. The CDR3 is made up of 15 amino acids. The DNA of the CDR3 is TGTGCCAGCAGCTTAGGGACAGGTAGCAATCAGCCCCAGCATTTT. Its translation: CASSLGTGSNQPQHF.

By share of the sample, this clonotype is medium-sized. The chain recombines TRBV28 with TRBJ1-2; 11 bases line up with TRBD1. Per germline, CDR1 MDHEN and CDR2 SYDVKM. Germline trimming cut 2 bases from V and 4 bases from J; bases unmatched to any gene: 3. CDR3 size: 15 residues. CDR3 in amino acids: CASSLAGTGGYGYTF. DNA for the CDR3: TGTGCCAGCAGTTTAGCAGGGACAGGGGGCTATGGCTACACCTTC.

This clonotype has only a few counts. The J gene is TRBJ2-7, the V gene TRBV20-1, with D tentatively TRBD2 (5 bases). The length of the CDR3 is 13 residues. CDR1 DFQATT and CDR2 SNEGSKA come from the germline V gene (reference sequence). V lost 4 bases to trimming and J lost 6 bases, with 16 bases between them. The DNA for the CDR3 is TGCAGTGCTACAAAGAGGGCCAAAGCCGAGCAGTACTTC. Protein product: CSATKRAKAEQYF.

This clonotype is deemed large. Here the CDR3 reads CASSEGTGGNSPLHF. The CDR3 bases are TGTGCCAGCAGTGAAGGGACAGGGGGCAATTCACCCCTCCACTTT. The chain employs TRBV6-1 and TRBJ1-6; TRBD1 aligns across 11 bases. V was pared by 1 base and J by 7 bases, with 0 bases of the junction left unmatched. CDR3 size: 15 residues. Germline CDR1 reads MNHNS; CDR2 reads SASEGT.

In its sample, this clonotype was seen many times. The genes are TRBV16 and TRBJ1-4; no clear D. The CDR3 is made up of 15 amino acids. V gave up 4 bases and J gave up 7 bases, with 16 bases separating them. CDR1 and CDR2 from the germline V gene are KGHSY and FQNENV. The CDR3 protein is CASSPPDLGSEKLFF. CDR3 sequence (DNA): TGTGCCAGCAGCCCCCCCGATTTGGGCAGTGAAAAACTGTTTTTT.

Sample share makes this clonotype medium-sized (0.01 to 0.1%). The V and J genes are TRBV27 and TRBJ1-1; D is unclear. The CDR3 is 13 amino acids. Deletions cut 1 base from V and 8 bases from J, with 11 bases between. Per germline, CDR1 MNHEY and CDR2 SMNVEV (reference sequence). In DNA, the CDR3 is TGTGCCAGCAGTTTATATCGGACGTCCGAAGCTTTCTTT. It codes for CASSLYRTSEAFF.

This clonotype is labeled medium-sized (0.01 to 0.1%). The chain uses TRBV28 and TRBJ2-3; D is perhaps TRBD1 (5 bases). The germline gives CDR1 MDHEN, CDR2 SYDVKM. The CDR3 has 16 amino acids. Trimming stripped 5 bases from V and 0 bases from J, with 15 bases between. The chain's CDR3 is CASSITQGASTDTQYF. Here the CDR3 DNA reads TGTGCCAGCAGTATAACCCAAGGGGCTAGCACAGATACGCAGTATTTT.

By share, this clonotype ranks as medium-sized. Here the CDR3 DNA reads TGTGCCAGCAGTGAAGGGACTAGCGGGAGCAATGAGCAGTTCTTC. It encodes CASSEGTSGSNEQFF. The rearrangement uses TRBV6-1 and TRBJ2-1, with 13 bases identical to TRBD2. V lost 1 base, J lost 6 bases, and 0 bases stayed unmatched. This CDR3 has 15 amino acids. From germline, CDR1 is MNHNS and CDR2 SASEGT.

This clonotype is medium-sized in the sample. The chain recombines TRBV29-1 with TRBJ2-7, with D possibly called TRBD1 or TRBD2 (6 bases each). The CDR3 spans 12 residues. Looked up from germline, CDR1 is SQVTM and CDR2 is ANQGSEA. Trimming pared 6 bases from V and 1 base from J, leaving 10 bases between. For the CDR3, the DNA is TGCAGCGTGGGGGGCGAATCCTACGAGCAGTACTTC. Its protein product is CSVGGESYEQYF.

This clonotype is classed as medium-sized. The V call is TRBV6-5, the J call TRBJ2-1; D possibly corresponds to TRBD1 (6 bases). The CDR3 covers 15 residues. The germline V gene has CDR1 MNHEY and CDR2 SVGAGI. Trimming left V 2 bases short and J 2 bases short, with 10 bases between. The CDR3 here is CASSYDRTAYNEQFF. The CDR3 DNA follows: TGTGCCAGCAGTTACGATAGGACAGCCTACAATGAGCAGTTCTTC.

Regarding this clonotype: A read error is possible here, since a much larger clone lies one base away. The CDR3 DNA reads TGTGCCAGTAGTATAGGGACTAGCGGGATGAATGAGCAGTACTTC. Its protein is CASSIGTSGMNEQYF. The rearrangement uses TRBV19 and TRBJ2-7; TRBD2 aligns across 12 bases. V lost 1 base to trimming and J lost 7 bases; unmatched junction nucleotides: 5. The CDR3 extends over 15 amino acids. From germline, CDR1 is LNHDA and CDR2 SQIVND (reference sequence).

The rearrangement joins TRBV7-9 to TRBJ1-6; no clear D gene. The CDR3 contains 11 residues. Germline loops: CDR1 SEHNR, CDR2 FQNEAQ (reference sequence). V lost 8 bases and J 8 bases, leaving 7 bases between the germline ends. The DNA for the CDR3 is TGTGCCAGCCGCCCGGATTCACCCCTCCACTTT. Translating gives CASRPDSPLHF.

There are many counts of this clonotype. The chain joins TRBV5-4 to TRBJ2-7; D is unclear. Trimming took off 6 bases at V and 7 bases at J, with 17 bases between the two ends. The CDR3 contains 13 residues. Germline values: CDR1 SGHNT, CDR2 YYREEE (reference sequence). In nucleotides, the CDR3 is TGTGCCAGCACCCCTTTAGGGTCCAAAGAGCAGTACTTC. Encoded protein: CASTPLGSKEQYF. The variable domain in full, completed from reference TRBV5-4 and TRBJ2-7, reads ETGVTQSPTHLIKTRGQQVTLRCSSQSGHNTVSWYQQALGQGPQFIFQYYREEENGRGNFPPRFSGLQFPNYSSELNVNALELDDSALYLCASTPLGSKEQYFGPGTRLTVT.

On this clonotype itself: A much bigger clone sits one base away, suggesting this may be a read error. J is TRBJ2-7 and V is TRBV27, with unresolved D. This CDR3 region has 11 residues. Germline values: CDR1 MNHEY, CDR2 SMNVEV (reference sequence). V was clipped by 5 bases and J by 3 bases, with 5 bases between them. CDR3 sequence reads: CASSPGYEQYF. The CDR3 DNA follows: TGTGCCAGCAGTCCGGGCTACGAGCAGTACTTC.

By share, this clonotype ranks as medium-sized. The chain has TRBV6-5 and TRBJ1-2; TRBD1 matches at 8 bases. Germline CDR1 MNHEY, CDR2 SVGAGI. The V gene end was trimmed by 2 bases and the J gene end by 7 bases; junction bases not matched to a gene: 9. The CDR3 is 15 residues long. In DNA, the CDR3 is TGTGCCAGCAGTTACGCCGAGGGACAGGTCCTTGGCTACACCTTC. Its protein product is CASSYAEGQVLGYTF.

Worth noting for this clonotype: A much larger clone differs from this one at a single base, so this may be a read error. The V gene is TRBV28, the J gene TRBJ2-7; weak D call: TRBD1 (5 bases). From germline, CDR1 is MDHEN and CDR2 SYDVKM. This CDR3 spans 15 amino acids. The CDR3 here is CANSLSPQGSYEQYF. The CDR3 DNA follows: TGTGCCAACAGTTTATCCCCCCAGGGCTCCTACGAGCAGTACTTC.